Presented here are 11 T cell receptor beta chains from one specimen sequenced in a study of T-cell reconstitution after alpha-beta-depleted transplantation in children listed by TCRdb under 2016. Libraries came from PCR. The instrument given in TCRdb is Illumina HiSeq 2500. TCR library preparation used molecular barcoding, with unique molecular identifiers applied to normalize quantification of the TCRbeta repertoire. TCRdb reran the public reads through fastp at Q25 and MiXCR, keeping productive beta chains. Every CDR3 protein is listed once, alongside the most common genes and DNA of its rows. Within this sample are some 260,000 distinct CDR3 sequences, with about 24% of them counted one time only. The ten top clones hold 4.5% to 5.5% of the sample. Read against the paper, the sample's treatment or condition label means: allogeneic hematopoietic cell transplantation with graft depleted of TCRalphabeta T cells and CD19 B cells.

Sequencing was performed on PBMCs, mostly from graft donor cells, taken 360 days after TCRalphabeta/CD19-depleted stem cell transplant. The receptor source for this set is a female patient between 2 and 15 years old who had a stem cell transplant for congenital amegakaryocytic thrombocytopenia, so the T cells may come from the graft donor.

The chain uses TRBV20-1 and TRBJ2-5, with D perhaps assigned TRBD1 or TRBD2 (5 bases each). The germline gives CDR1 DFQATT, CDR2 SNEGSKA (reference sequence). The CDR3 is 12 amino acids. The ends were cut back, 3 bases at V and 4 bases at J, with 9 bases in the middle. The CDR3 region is CSASPGTETQYF. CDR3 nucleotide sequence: TGCAGTGCTAGCCCAGGGACAGAGACCCAGTACTTC.

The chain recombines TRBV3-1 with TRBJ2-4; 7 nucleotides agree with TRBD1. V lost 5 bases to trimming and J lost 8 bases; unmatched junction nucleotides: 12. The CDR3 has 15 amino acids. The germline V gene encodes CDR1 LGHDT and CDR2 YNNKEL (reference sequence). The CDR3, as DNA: TGTGCCAGCAGCTTACGACAGGGCGCGTTGGACATTCAGTACTTC. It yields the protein CASSLRQGALDIQYF.

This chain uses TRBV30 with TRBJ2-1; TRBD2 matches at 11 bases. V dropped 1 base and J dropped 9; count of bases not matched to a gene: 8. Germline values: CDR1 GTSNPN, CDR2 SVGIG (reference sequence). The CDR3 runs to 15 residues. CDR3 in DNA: TGTGCCTGGAGTGCCCGGGGTAGCGGGGGGGCTGAGCAGTTCTTC. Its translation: CAWSARGSGGAEQFF.

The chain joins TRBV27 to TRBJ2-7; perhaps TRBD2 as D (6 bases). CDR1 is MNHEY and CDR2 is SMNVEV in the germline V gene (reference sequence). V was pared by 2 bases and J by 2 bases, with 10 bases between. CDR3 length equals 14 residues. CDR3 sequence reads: CASSLRGVPYEQYF. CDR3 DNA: TGTGCCAGCAGTTTACGCGGGGTTCCCTACGAGCAGTACTTC.

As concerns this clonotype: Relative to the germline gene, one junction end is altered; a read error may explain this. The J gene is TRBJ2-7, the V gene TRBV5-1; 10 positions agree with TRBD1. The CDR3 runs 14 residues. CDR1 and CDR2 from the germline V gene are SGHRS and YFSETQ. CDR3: CARSSGQGIHEQYF. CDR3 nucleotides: TGTGCCAGGAGCTCGGGACAGGGGATCCACGAGCAGTACTTC.

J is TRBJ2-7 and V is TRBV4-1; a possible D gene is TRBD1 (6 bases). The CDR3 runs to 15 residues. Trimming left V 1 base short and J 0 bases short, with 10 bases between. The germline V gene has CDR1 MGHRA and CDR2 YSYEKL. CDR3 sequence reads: CASSQGRGSSYEQYF. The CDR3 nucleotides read TGCGCCAGCAGCCAAGGCAGGGGCAGCTCCTACGAGCAGTACTTC.

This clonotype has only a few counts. CDR3 coding DNA: TGTGCCAGCAGTGAATCCCCGACAGGGACCTACGAGCAGTACTTC. Its protein is CASSESPTGTYEQYF. The rearrangement uses TRBV6-1 and TRBJ2-7; 7 bases are a match to TRBD1. The CDR3 extends over 15 amino acids. Losses at the gene ends were 2 bases for V and 2 bases for J; bases not matched to a gene: 6. In germline, CDR1 is MNHNS, CDR2 SASEGT.

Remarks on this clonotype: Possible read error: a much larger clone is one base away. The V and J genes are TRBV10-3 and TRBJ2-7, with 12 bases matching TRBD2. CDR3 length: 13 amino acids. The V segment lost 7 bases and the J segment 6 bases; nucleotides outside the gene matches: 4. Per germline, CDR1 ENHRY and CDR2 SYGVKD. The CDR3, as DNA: TGTGCCATCATGCCGGGACTAGCGGGCGAGCAGTACTTC. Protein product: CAIMPGLAGEQYF.

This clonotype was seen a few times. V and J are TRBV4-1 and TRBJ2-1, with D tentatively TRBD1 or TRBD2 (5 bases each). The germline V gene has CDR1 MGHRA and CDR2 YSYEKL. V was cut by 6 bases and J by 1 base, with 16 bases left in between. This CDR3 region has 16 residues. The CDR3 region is CASSGAPGRSYNEQFF. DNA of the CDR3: TGCGCCAGCAGTGGGGCTCCGGGGAGATCCTACAATGAGCAGTTCTTC.

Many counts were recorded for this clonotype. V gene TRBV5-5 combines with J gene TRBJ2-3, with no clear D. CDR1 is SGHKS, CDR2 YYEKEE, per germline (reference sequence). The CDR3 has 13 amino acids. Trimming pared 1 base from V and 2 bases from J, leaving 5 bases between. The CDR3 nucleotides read TGTGCCAGCAGCTTGTGGGACACAGATACGCAGTATTTT. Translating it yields CASSLWDTDTQYF.

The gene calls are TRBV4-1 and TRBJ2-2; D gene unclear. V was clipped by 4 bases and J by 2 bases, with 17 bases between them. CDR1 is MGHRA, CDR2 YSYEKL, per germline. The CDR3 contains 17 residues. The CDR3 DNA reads TGCGCCAGCAGCCCCCGACGGCCGGAACCAAACACCGGGGAGCTGTTTTTT. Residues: CASSPRRPEPNTGELFF.